The 3 T cell receptor beta chains in this list originate from one sample, sequenced in a study of blood T cell repertoires in COVID-19. Repertoires were generated with immunoSEQ multiplex PCR, while TCRdb's copy carries only in-frame clones and drops some. The sample yields 51,000 or so clones, 89% seen once. The sequenced sample was peripheral blood. Source of these receptors: a man older than 75 with active or convalescent COVID-19.

This chain connects TRBV5-1 to TRBJ2-7; D is uncertain. Germline-derived CDR1 and CDR2 are SGHRS and YFSETQ. The V end was cut by 3 bases, the J end by 0 bases, with 13 bases between. The CDR3 spans 15 residues. CDR3 coding DNA: TGCGCCAGCAGCTCCCGCTCTTTTAGCTCCTACGAGCAGTACTTC. Protein: CASSSRSFSSYEQYF. Variable domain in full (rest from reference TRBV5-1 and TRBJ2-7): KAGVTQTPRYLIKTRGQQVTLSCSPISGHRSVSWYQQTPGQGLQFLFEYFSETQRNKGNFPGRFSGRQFSNSRSEMNVSTLELGDSALYLCASSSRSFSSYEQYFGPGTRLTVT.

This clone was recorded only once. The CDR3 here is CASSLDRGPDTQYF. The CDR3 DNA is TGTGCCAGCAGCTTAGACAGGGGGCCTGATACGCAGTATTTT. The rearrangement links TRBV11-2 to TRBJ2-3; 8 bases align to TRBD1. J was trimmed by 6 bases and V by 0 bases; bases with no gene match: 2. From germline, CDR1 is SGHAT and CDR2 FQNNGV. There are 14 residues in the CDR3.

V usage is TRBV5-4 and J usage is TRBJ2-2; D perhaps matches TRBD2 (5 bases). The ends were cut back, 0 bases at V and 7 bases at J, with 10 bases in the middle. This CDR3 has 14 residues. Germline loops: CDR1 SGHNT, CDR2 YYREEE (reference sequence). CDR3 in DNA: TGTGCCAGCAGCTTGGAGGGAGCGGACGGGGAGCTGTTTTTT. Protein sequence: CASSLEGADGELFF.